This is a list of T cell receptor beta chains from one sample in a study of cytomegalovirus exposure and HLA in healthy donors. Libraries were prepared by immunoSEQ multiplex PCR; TCRdb keeps only in-frame clonotypes and omits some of them. The data show over 100,000 clones, more than 75% seen once. The source material was PBMCs. The origin of the receptors is a middle-aged woman in good health and CMV-seronegative. The CDR3 runs from the conserved cysteine through the conserved F or W. The order of the fields is D gene, clone size, V gene, J gene, CDR3 DNA, CDR3 protein. D genes are given only for firm matches. Clone size is stated in some rows and not others, as once, few, many or a class when expanded.

NA	NA	TRBV27	TRBJ2-2	TGTGCCAGCAGGGCCTCCAACACCGGGGAGCTGTTTTTT	CASRASNTGELFF
TRBD2	NA	TRBV9	TRBJ2-1	TGTGCCAGCAGCCCTCCCACTAGCGGGATAGGATATGAGCAGTTCTTC	CASSPPTSGIGYEQFF
NA	few	TRBV19	TRBJ2-3	TGTGCCAGTAGAACGGCGGGTACAGATACGCAGTATTTT	CASRTAGTDTQYF
NA	NA	TRBV4-1	TRBJ2-2	TGCGCCAGCAGCCGCTCAGCGAACACCGGGGAGCTGTTTTTT	CASSRSANTGELFF
NA	NA	TRBV5-1	TRBJ1-4	TGCGCCAGCAGCTTGGATGGGACTGCGAACGAAAAACTGTTTTTT	CASSLDGTANEKLFF
TRBD2	NA	TRBV5-8	TRBJ2-5	TGTGCCAGCAGCTTGGCGGGGACTAACGTGGGGGAGACCCAGTACTTC	CASSLAGTNVGETQYF
NA	NA	TRBV7-6	TRBJ2-5	TGTGCCAGCAGCTTAGTCGTAGCTGAGACCCAGTACTTC	CASSLVVAETQYF
NA	NA	TRBV20-1	TRBJ2-1	TGCAGTGGTAACTATGGCGATGAGCAGTTCTTC	CSGNYGDEQFF
TRBD1	few	TRBV6-1	TRBJ1-1	TGTGCCAGCATTCCCGGGGCCGGGACAGGAACTGAAGCTTTCTTT	CASIPGAGTGTEAFF
TRBD1	NA	TRBV7-2	TRBJ2-5	TGTGCCAGCAGCCTTAACCACGGGACAGGGTACTTC	CASSLNHGTGYF